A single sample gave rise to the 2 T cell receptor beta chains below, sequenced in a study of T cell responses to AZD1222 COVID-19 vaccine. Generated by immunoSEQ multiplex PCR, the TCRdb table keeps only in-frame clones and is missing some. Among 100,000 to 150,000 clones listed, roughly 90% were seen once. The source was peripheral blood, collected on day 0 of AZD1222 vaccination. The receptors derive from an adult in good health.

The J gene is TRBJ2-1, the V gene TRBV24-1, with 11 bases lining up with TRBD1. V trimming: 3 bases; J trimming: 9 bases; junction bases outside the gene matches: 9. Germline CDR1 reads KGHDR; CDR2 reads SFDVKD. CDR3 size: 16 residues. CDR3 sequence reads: CATSDIRDRGSREQFF. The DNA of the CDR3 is TGTGCCACCAGTGATATCCGGGACAGGGGGTCTCGTGAGCAGTTCTTC.

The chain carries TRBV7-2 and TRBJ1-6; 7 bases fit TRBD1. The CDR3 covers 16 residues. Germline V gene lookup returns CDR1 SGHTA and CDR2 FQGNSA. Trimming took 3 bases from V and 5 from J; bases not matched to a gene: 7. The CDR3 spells CASSFLPGTDNSPLHF. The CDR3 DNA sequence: TGTGCCAGCAGCTTTCTTCCCGGGACAGATAATTCACCCCTCCACTTT.